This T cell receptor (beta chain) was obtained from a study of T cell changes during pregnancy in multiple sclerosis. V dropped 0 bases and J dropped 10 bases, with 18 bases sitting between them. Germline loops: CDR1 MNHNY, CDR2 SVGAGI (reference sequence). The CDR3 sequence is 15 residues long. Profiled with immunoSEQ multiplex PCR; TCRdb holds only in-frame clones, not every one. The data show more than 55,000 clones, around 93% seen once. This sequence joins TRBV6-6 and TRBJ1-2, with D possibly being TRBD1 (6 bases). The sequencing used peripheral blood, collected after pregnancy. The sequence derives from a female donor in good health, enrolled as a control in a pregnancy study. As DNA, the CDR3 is TGTGCCAGCAGTTACTCGAGGACAGCTACTCCGGACTACACCTTC. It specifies CASSYSRTATPDYTF.